These T cell receptor beta chains were read from a single sample in a study of blood T cell repertoires in COVID-19. Clones were read by immunoSEQ multiplex PCR, and TCRdb kept only the in-frame ones, dropping some. The profile shows roughly 180,000 clones, about 88% of them singletons. Sequences were obtained from peripheral blood. These receptors were collected from a woman in her twenties or thirties with active or convalescent COVID-19. CDR3s include the opening cysteine and the closing phenylalanine or tryptophan. Fields, in order: J gene, V gene, D gene, clone size, CDR3 DNA, CDR3 protein. The D gene is left open where the match is weak. Size is stated for part of the rows, as once, few or many counts, or as a class when the clone is expanded.

>TRBJ2-3|TRBV7-6|.|.
TGTGCCAGCAGCTTAGCGGCTCCTAGCACAGATACGCAGTATTTT
CASSLAAPSTDTQYF
>TRBJ2-7|TRBV27|.|.
TGTGCCAGCGGACAGCCCGAGCAGTACTTC
CASGQPEQYF
>TRBJ1-5|TRBV2|.|.
TGTGCCAGCAGTGTCCCCACCTCAGGGAATAGCAATCAGCCCCAGCATTTT
CASSVPTSGNSNQPQHF
>TRBJ1-5|TRBV28|.|.
TGTGCCAGCACCACGCGGGGGGAGGGCAATCAGCCCCAGCATTTT
CASTTRGEGNQPQHF
>TRBJ1-5|TRBV28|.|.
TGTGCCAGCAACGACGGGGGTTCATGGCGTCAGCCCCAGCATTTT
CASNDGGSWRQPQHF
>TRBJ1-6|TRBV21-1|.|.
TGTGCCAGCAGCAAAGGGAGCTCCTATAATTCACCCCTCCACTTT
CASSKGSSYNSPLHF
>TRBJ1-6|TRBV6-6|.|few
TGTGCCAGCAAAGCAGGGGATCTGAATTCACCCCTCCACTTT
CASKAGDLNSPLHF
>TRBJ2-2|TRBV9|.|.
TGTGCCAGCAGCCCCGAGATCGCGGCAAACACCGGGGAGCTGTTTTTT
CASSPEIAANTGELFF
>TRBJ1-3|TRBV5-1|.|few
TGCGCCAGCAGCTTGAAGTCAGGAGGGGGAAACACCATATATTTT
CASSLKSGGGNTIYF
>TRBJ1-3|TRBV5-1|.|.
TGCGCCAGCAGCTGGCCCTCTGGACAGACCGGCGAGCACTCTGGAAACACCATATATTTT
CASSWPSGQTGEHSGNTIYF
>TRBJ1-5|TRBV18|TRBD1|.
TGTGCCAGCTCAGCAGGGGGCGCAGGTCAGCCCCAGCATTTT
CASSAGGAGQPQHF
>TRBJ2-2|TRBV5-1|TRBD2|.
TGCGCCAGCAGCTTGGGCGGGAGTCGAGTCGGGGGCACCGGGGAGCTGTTTTTT
CASSLGGSRVGGTGELFF
>TRBJ1-2|TRBV6-5|.|.
TGTGCCAGCAAAATCAGGGAAGGACGCGGCTACACCTTC
CASKIREGRGYTF
>TRBJ2-5|TRBV7-9|.|.
TGTGCCAGCAGCTTCAGATCCGGCGGGGAGACCCAGTACTTC
CASSFRSGGETQYF
>TRBJ1-3|TRBV4-2|.|.
TGTGCCAGCAGCCAAGACGGGACACCTGGAAACACCATATATTTT
CASSQDGTPGNTIYF
>TRBJ2-3|TRBV19|.|.
TGTGCCAGTAGTATAGGTACAGAGAGCACAGATACGCAGTATTTT
CASSIGTESTDTQYF
>TRBJ1-1|TRBV10-3|TRBD1|few
TGTGCCATCAGGGGGACAGGGAAGGGGGCTGAAGCTTTCTTT
CAIRGTGKGAEAFF